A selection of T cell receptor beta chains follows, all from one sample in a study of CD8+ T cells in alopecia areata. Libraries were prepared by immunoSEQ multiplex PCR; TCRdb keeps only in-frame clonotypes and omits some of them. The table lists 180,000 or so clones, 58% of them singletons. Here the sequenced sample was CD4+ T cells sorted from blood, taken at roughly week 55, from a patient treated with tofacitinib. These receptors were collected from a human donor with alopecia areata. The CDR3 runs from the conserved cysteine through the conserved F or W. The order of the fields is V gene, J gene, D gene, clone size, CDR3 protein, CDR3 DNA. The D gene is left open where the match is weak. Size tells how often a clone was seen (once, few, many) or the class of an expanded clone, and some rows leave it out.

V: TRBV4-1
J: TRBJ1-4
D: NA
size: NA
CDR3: CASSLETGSNEKLFF
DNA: TGCGCCAGCAGCCTAGAGACTGGCTCTAATGAAAAACTGTTTTTT

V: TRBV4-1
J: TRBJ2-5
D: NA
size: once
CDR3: CASSQDRGRGQETQYF
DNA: TGCGCCAGCAGCCAAGATAGAGGCAGGGGCCAAGAGACCCAGTACTTC

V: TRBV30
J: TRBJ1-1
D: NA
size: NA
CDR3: CAWIPVSEAFF
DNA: TGTGCCTGGATTCCGGTTTCTGAAGCTTTCTTT

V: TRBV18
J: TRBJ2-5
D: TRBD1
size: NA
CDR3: CASSPVDRKGTQYF
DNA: TGTGCCAGCTCACCCGTGGACAGGAAGGGGACCCAGTACTTC

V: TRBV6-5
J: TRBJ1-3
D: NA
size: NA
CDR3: CASSSRGTGNTIYF
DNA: TGTGCCAGCAGTAGCAGGGGCACTGGAAACACCATATATTTT

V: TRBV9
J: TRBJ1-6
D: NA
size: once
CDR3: CASSVMEGSPLHF
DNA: TGTGCCAGCAGCGTAATGGAAGGCTCACCCCTCCACTTT

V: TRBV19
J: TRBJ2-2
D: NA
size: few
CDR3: CASSIRAGELFF
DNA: TGTGCCAGTAGTATTAGGGCCGGGGAGCTGTTTTTT

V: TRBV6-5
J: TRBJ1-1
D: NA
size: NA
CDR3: CASSFKRYGLVDEAFF
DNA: TGTGCCAGCAGTTTTAAAAGGTACGGACTTGTGGATGAAGCTTTCTTT

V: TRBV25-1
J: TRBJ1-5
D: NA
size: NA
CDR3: CASSDVGVAGPQHF
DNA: TGTGCCAGCAGTGATGTCGGGGTCGCGGGGCCCCAGCATTTT

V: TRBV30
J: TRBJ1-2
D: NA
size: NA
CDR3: CAWSVSSYGYTF
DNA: TGTGCCTGGAGTGTTTCCAGCTATGGCTACACCTTC

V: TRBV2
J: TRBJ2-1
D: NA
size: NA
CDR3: CASSSDYNEQFF
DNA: TGTGCCAGCAGTTCTGATTACAATGAGCAGTTCTTC

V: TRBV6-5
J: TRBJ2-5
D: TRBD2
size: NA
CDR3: CASRRLAGQETQYF
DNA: TGTGCCAGCAGACGACTAGCGGGGCAAGAGACCCAGTACTTC

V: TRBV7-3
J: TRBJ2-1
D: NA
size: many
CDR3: CASSSAAGANEQFF
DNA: TGTGCCAGCAGCTCCGCGGCGGGGGCGAATGAGCAGTTCTTC

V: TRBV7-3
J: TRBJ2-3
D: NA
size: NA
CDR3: CASSFLGGTDTQYF
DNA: TGTGCCAGCAGCTTTTTAGGGGGCACAGATACGCAGTATTTT

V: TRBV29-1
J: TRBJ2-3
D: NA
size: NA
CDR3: CSAATEDTQYF
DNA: TGCAGCGCGGCTACTGAAGATACGCAGTATTTT

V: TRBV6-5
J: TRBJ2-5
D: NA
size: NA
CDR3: CASSYNGAGAQETQYF
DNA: TGTGCCAGCAGTTACAACGGGGCAGGGGCGCAAGAGACCCAGTACTTC

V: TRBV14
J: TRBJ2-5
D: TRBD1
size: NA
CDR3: CASSPLPGQGQETQYF
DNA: TGTGCCAGCAGCCCGCTCCCGGGACAGGGTCAAGAGACCCAGTACTTC

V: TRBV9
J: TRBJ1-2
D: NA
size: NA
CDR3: CASSVDSYYGYTF
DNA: TGTGCCAGCAGCGTAGACAGTTACTATGGCTACACCTTC

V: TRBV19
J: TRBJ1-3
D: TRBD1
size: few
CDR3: CASRKDRISGNTIYF
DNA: TGTGCCAGTAGGAAGGACAGGATCTCTGGAAACACCATATATTTT

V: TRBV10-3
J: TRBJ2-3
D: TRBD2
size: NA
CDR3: CAISAAPSGGVTDTQYF
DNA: TGTGCCATCAGTGCAGCCCCTAGCGGGGGAGTAACAGATACGCAGTATTTT

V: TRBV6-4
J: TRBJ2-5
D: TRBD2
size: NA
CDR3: CASSALGTSGGRPLQTQYF
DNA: TGTGCCAGCAGTGCCCTCGGGACTAGCGGGGGCCGACCCCTACAGACCCAGTACTTC

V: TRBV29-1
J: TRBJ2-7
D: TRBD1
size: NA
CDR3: CSVSTGSNYEQYF
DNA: TGCAGCGTTTCGACAGGGAGTAACTACGAGCAGTACTTC

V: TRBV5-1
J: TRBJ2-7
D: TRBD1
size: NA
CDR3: CASSLDRGAYEQYF
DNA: TGCGCCAGCAGCCTCGACAGGGGGGCCTACGAGCAGTACTTC

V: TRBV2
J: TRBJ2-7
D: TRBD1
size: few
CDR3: CASRDRTGGTYEQYF
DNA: TGTGCCAGCAGGGACAGGACAGGGGGAACCTACGAGCAGTACTTC

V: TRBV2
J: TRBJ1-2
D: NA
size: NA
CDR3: CASSRDTGYTF
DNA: TGTGCCAGCAGTCGGGACACGGGCTACACCTTC

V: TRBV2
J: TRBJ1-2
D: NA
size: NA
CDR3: CASSDRGAGYGYTF
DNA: TGTGCCAGCAGTGACAGGGGTGCCGGCTATGGCTACACCTTC

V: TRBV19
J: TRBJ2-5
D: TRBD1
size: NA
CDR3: CATATGSIETQYF
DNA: TGTGCCACCGCGACAGGGTCTATAGAGACCCAGTACTTC

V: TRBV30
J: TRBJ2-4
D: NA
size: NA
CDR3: CAWSPGVRNIQYF
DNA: TGTGCCTGGAGCCCTGGGGTGAGAAACATTCAGTACTTC

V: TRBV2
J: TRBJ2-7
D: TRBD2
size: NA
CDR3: CASIRLTSGYEQYF
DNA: TGTGCCAGCATCCGGTTGACTAGCGGCTACGAGCAGTACTTC

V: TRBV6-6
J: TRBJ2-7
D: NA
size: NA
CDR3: CASSYPEMYEQYF
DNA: TGTGCCAGCAGTTACCCCGAAATGTACGAGCAGTACTTC

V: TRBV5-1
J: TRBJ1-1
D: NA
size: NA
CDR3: CASSLRNAAMNTEAFF
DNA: TGCGCCAGCAGCTTGCGTAATGCAGCTATGAACACTGAAGCTTTCTTT

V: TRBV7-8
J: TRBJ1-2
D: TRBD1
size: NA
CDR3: CASSRDRRNYGYTF
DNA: TGTGCCAGCAGCCGGGACAGAAGAAACTATGGCTACACCTTC

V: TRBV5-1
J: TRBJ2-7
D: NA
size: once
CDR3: CASSLGDSSYEQYF
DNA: TGCGCCAGCAGCTTGGGGGACTCATCCTACGAGCAGTACTTC

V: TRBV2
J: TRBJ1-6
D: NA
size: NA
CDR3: CASREADSPLHF
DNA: TGTGCCAGCAGGGAGGCGGATTCACCCCTCCACTTT

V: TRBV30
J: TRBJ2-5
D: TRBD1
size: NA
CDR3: CAWSVHRGETQYF
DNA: TGTGCCTGGAGTGTACACAGGGGGGAGACCCAGTACTTC